Below, 21 T cell receptor beta chains from the same sample are listed, as sequenced in a study of OX40 agonist ivuxolimab in advanced cancers. Libraries were made using the immunoSEQ multiplex PCR assay. TCRdb holds this immuneACCESS table with in-frame rearrangements only. Some clones are missing; in checked studies, unresolved V genes explain under half, and the rest has no known cause. For this sample there are approximately 100,000 clones; around 90% appear just once. Roughly 0.77% of the sample rests with the top ten. Source: CD4+ or CD8+ T cells sorted from blood, taken in a trial of the OX40 agonist ivuxolimab. These receptors were collected from an adult with an advanced solid tumor such as melanoma, head and neck, liver or kidney cancer.

This sequence joins TRBV6-4 and TRBJ2-1; 9 positions agree with TRBD1. CDR1 is MRHNA, CDR2 SNTAGT, per germline. V shed 6 bases, J shed 12 bases, and the junction held 15 bases outside the gene matches. The CDR3 consists of 15 residues. CDR3 DNA sequence: TGTGCCAGCAGCCTTCAACAGGGGGCCGGGGCAAGGCAGTTCTTC. It codes for CASSLQQGAGARQFF.

This chain connects TRBV6-4 to TRBJ2-1, with 9 bases that match TRBD2. V lost 3 bases, J lost 11 bases, and 8 bases stayed unmatched. This CDR3 contains 14 residues. From germline, CDR1 is MRHNA and CDR2 SNTAGT. The CDR3 sequence: CASSEGGGDIKQFF. Here the CDR3 DNA reads TGTGCCAGCAGTGAAGGCGGGGGGGATATTAAGCAGTTCTTC.

The chain has TRBV6-6 and TRBJ1-3; TRBD1 aligns across 8 bases. J lost 5 bases, V lost 6 bases, and 12 bases had no gene match. Germline CDR1 is MNHNY and CDR2 is SVGAGI (reference sequence). This CDR3 comprises 16 residues. The CDR3 DNA reads TGTGCCAGCAGCTACGCCGGACAGGGAAATAGAAACACCATATATTTT. Its protein is CASSYAGQGNRNTIYF.

This chain joins TRBV11-3 and TRBJ2-7, with TRBD1 matching 7 bases. The junction had 4 bases not matched to a gene; V was cut back by 5 bases and J by 3 bases. Germline assignment: CDR1 SGHNT and CDR2 YENEEA. The CDR3 is 13 residues long. CDR3 amino acids: CASSQGQNYEQYF. The DNA of the CDR3 is TGTGCCAGCAGCCAGGGACAGAACTACGAGCAGTACTTC.

This clone showed up just a few times. The rearrangement uses TRBV19 and TRBJ1-5; D is uncertain. Germline V gene lookup returns CDR1 LNHDA and CDR2 SQIVND (reference sequence). V lost 2 bases and J lost 1, with 9 bases in between. The CDR3 is 15 residues long. This CDR3 is CASSITFGSNQPQHF. CDR3 bases: TGTGCCAGTAGTATAACCTTTGGGAGCAATCAGCCCCAGCATTTT.

The V call is TRBV4-1, the J call TRBJ2-7, with no clear D. Per the germline V gene, CDR1 is MGHRA and CDR2 is YSYEKL. V lost 3 bases, J lost 6 bases, and 18 bases lay in between. There are 15 residues in the CDR3. CDR3 residues: CASSHPLSRTGEQYF. The CDR3 coding sequence is TGCGCCAGCAGCCACCCGCTATCCCGGACCGGCGAGCAGTACTTC.

The gene calls are TRBV5-4 and TRBJ2-3; 11 bases match TRBD1. Trimming removed 0 bases from V and 8 bases from J; junction bases left unmatched: 8. The V gene's germline CDR1 is SGHNT and CDR2 YYREEE (reference sequence). The length of the CDR3 is 16 residues. The CDR3 spells CASSLGGTGGVGTQYF. For the CDR3, the DNA is TGTGCCAGCAGCTTGGGAGGGACAGGGGGAGTGGGTACGCAGTATTTT.

The chain joins TRBV2 to TRBJ2-5; 12 bases align to TRBD2. The CDR3 contains 15 residues. With 3 bases clipped from V and 7 bases from J, the junction kept 6 bases outside the gene matches. Germline V gene data show CDR1 as SNHLY and CDR2 as FYNNEI. The CDR3 DNA reads as TGTGCCAGCAGTGAGCTAGCGGGGGGGCGAGGGACCCAGTACTTC. It specifies CASSELAGGRGTQYF.

This chain uses TRBV28 with TRBJ1-2, with D uncertain. Trimming shortened V by 5 bases and J by 0 bases, and 4 bases separated the two germline ends. From germline, CDR1 is MDHEN and CDR2 SYDVKM. The CDR3 is 12 amino acids. The CDR3 spells CASSQTNYGYTF. CDR3 coding DNA: TGTGCCAGCAGTCAAACTAACTATGGCTACACCTTC.

Of note for this clone: Mismatch with germline at one junction end may stem from a read error. The chain recombines TRBV14 with TRBJ2-5; 9 bases are shared with TRBD2. The CDR3 is 14 amino acids. Germline values: CDR1 SGHDN, CDR2 FVKESK. The CDR3 region has the DNA TGTGCCAGCAGTCCTAGCGGGGTTCAAGGGACCCAGTACTTC. Translating it yields CASSPSGVQGTQYF.

V is TRBV7-2 and J is TRBJ1-2; 8 nucleotides align to TRBD1. The CDR3 is made up of 14 amino acids. In germline, CDR1 is SGHTA, CDR2 FQGNSA. V trimming: 5 bases; J trimming: 5 bases; junction bases outside the gene matches: 7. In DNA form, the CDR3 reads TGTGCCAGCAGCCCACAGGGGGGAAGGTATGGCTACACCTTC. This codes for CASSPQGGRYGYTF. Full variable domain (rest looked up from reference TRBV7-2 and TRBJ1-2): GAGVSQSPSNKVTEKGKDVELRCDPISGHTALYWYRQSLGQGLEFLIYFQGNSAPDKSGLPSDRFSAERTGGSVSTLTIQRTQQEDSAVYLCASSPQGGRYGYTFGSGTRLTVV.

This chain connects TRBV28 to TRBJ2-4; either TRBD1 or TRBD2 may fit D (5 bases each). This CDR3 contains 14 residues. Trimming pared 2 bases from V and 6 bases from J, leaving 11 bases between. Germline V gives CDR1 MDHEN, CDR2 SYDVKM. The CDR3 sequence is CASSLRGAGNIQYF. The CDR3 DNA is TGTGCCAGCAGTTTAAGGGGCGCGGGAAACATTCAGTACTTC.

This rearrangement joins TRBV7-2 to TRBJ2-3; 9 bases agree with TRBD2. From germline, CDR1 is SGHTA and CDR2 FQGNSA. CDR3 size: 15 residues. J gave up 7 bases and V 0 bases, and 5 bases lay outside the gene matches. The CDR3 loop is CASSLAASGVNTQYF. CDR3 in DNA: TGTGCCAGCAGCTTAGCCGCTAGCGGGGTTAATACGCAGTATTTT.

The rearrangement links TRBV7-8 to TRBJ2-7; D not certain. Trimming removed 0 bases at V and 1 base at J, with 13 bases between. CDR1 and CDR2 from the germline V gene are SGHVS and FQNEAQ. The length of the CDR3 is 16 residues. CDR3 nucleotides: TGTGCCAGCAGCTTAGCCGCTTTGGCAGCTTCCTACGAGCAGTACTTC. Encoded protein: CASSLAALAASYEQYF.

The gene calls are TRBV7-9 and TRBJ1-1; 7 bases are a match to TRBD1. Germline V gene sequence: CDR1 SEHNR, CDR2 FQNEAQ (reference sequence). The J segment lost 6 bases and the V segment lost 5 bases, leaving 12 bases of the junction unmatched. This CDR3 spans 15 amino acids. CDR3 sequence (DNA): TGTGCCAGCAGCCTAAGGGACAGAATCGACCCTGAAGCTTTCTTT. Its protein is CASSLRDRIDPEAFF.

V is TRBV27 and J is TRBJ1-1; no definite D call. The CDR3 sequence is 14 residues long. V was pared by 4 bases and J by 11 bases, with 20 bases between. Germline CDR1 reads MNHEY; CDR2 reads SMNVEV (reference sequence). The CDR3 reads CASSSIADRLVAFF. The CDR3 nucleotides read TGTGCCAGCAGTTCGATTGCCGACCGGCTTGTGGCTTTCTTT.

Turning to this clone: Within the sample, other DNA sequences also encode this same CDR3. This chain connects TRBV6-1 to TRBJ1-2, with 9 nucleotides matching TRBD1. The germline V gene encodes CDR1 MNHNS and CDR2 SASEGT. V was pared by 7 bases and J by 8 bases, with 8 bases of the junction left unmatched. The CDR3 is 13 residues long. The CDR3 loop reads CASNPGQGGGYTF. Written as DNA, the CDR3 is TGTGCCAGCAACCCGGGACAGGGTGGAGGCTACACCTTC.

This rearrangement joins TRBV7-2 to TRBJ2-3; TRBD2 aligns across 7 bases. Trimming at V came to 0 bases and at J to 2 bases, leaving 2 bases not matched to a gene. The germline gives CDR1 SGHTA, CDR2 FQGNSA. The CDR3 is 15 residues long. The CDR3 DNA reads as TGTGCCAGCAGCTTAGCGGGGGGGATCACAGATACGCAGTATTTT. It translates to CASSLAGGITDTQYF. Using reference TRBV7-2 and TRBJ2-3 for the parts outside the CDR3, the full variable domain is GAGVSQSPSNKVTEKGKDVELRCDPISGHTALYWYRQSLGQGLEFLIYFQGNSAPDKSGLPSDRFSAERTGGSVSTLTIQRTQQEDSAVYLCASSLAGGITDTQYFGPGTRLTVL.

The chain has TRBV9 and TRBJ1-3, with a tentative D call TRBD1 (5 bases). CDR1 is SGDLS and CDR2 is YYNGEE in the germline V gene. The CDR3 runs 14 residues. Trimming removed 2 bases from V and 4 bases from J, with 10 bases in between. CDR3 sequence: CASSVQGPGNTIYF. The CDR3, as DNA: TGTGCCAGCAGCGTCCAGGGTCCAGGAAACACCATATATTTT.

The chain has TRBV2 and TRBJ2-7; 7 positions agree with TRBD1. Germline V gives CDR1 SNHLY, CDR2 FYNNEI. The V gene end was trimmed by 5 bases and the J gene end by 0 bases; junction bases not matched to a gene: 7. The CDR3 contains 15 residues. The CDR3 nucleotides read TGTGCCAGCAGTTTCGGCAGGGGGTACTCCTACGAGCAGTACTTC. Encoded protein: CASSFGRGYSYEQYF.

V gene TRBV18 combines with J gene TRBJ1-5; D unresolved. CDR3 length equals 14 residues. Germline CDR1 and CDR2: KGHSH and LQKENI. The V end lost 2 bases, the J end lost 0 bases, and 5 bases lay between the germline ends. CDR3 sequence reads: CASSPGNSNQPQHF. The CDR3 DNA follows: TGTGCCAGCTCACCAGGCAATAGCAATCAGCCCCAGCATTTT. Looking up the rest from reference TRBV18 and TRBJ1-5 gives the full variable domain: NAGVMQNPRHLVRRRGQEARLRCSPMKGHSHVYWYRQLPEEGLKFMVYLQKENIIDESGMPKERFSAEFPKEGPSILRIQQVVRGDSAAYFCASSPGNSNQPQHFGDGTRLSIL.